This T cell receptor beta chain originates from a study of memory CD4+ T cells and cytomegalovirus serostatus. The sort gate was single viable CD3+CD4+CD8-CD45RO+ cells for memory CD4+ T cells. Positive selection with CD4 microbeads enriched total CD4+ T cells. The V end lost 5 bases, the J end lost 8 bases, and 9 bases lay between the germline ends. The CDR3 is made up of 12 amino acids. CDR1 and CDR2 from the germline V gene are MRHNA and SNTAGT. Profiled with immunoSEQ multiplex PCR; TCRdb holds only in-frame clones, not every one. Of about 53,000 clones in the sample, roughly 81% were seen once. This TCR was sampled from an adult in good health and CMV-seronegative. J is TRBJ2-2 and V is TRBV6-4; D is perhaps TRBD1 (6 bases). Sequencing input: memory CD4+ T cells from blood. CDR3 residues: CASSFGQGELFF. Here the CDR3 DNA reads TGTGCCAGCAGTTTTGGACAGGGGGAGCTGTTTTTT.